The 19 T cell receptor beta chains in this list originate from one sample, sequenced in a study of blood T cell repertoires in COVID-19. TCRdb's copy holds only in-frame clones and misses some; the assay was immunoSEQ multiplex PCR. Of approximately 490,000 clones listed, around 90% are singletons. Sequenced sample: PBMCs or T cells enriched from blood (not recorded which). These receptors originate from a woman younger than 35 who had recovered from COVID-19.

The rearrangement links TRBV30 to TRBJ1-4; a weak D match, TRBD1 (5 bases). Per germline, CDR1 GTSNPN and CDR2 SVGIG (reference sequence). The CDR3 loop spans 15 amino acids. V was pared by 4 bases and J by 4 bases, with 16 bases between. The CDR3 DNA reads TGTGCCTGGAAGTTTGGTGGGGGGGATAATGAAAAACTGTTTTTT. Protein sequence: CAWKFGGGDNEKLFF.

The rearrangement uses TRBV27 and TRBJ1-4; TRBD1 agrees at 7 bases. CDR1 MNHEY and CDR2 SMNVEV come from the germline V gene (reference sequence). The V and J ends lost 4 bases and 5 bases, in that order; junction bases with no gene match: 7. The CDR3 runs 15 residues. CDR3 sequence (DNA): TGTGCCAGCAGTTCGTCAGGGGGTGGGAATGAAAAACTGTTTTTT. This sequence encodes CASSSSGGGNEKLFF. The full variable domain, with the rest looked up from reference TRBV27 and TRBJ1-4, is EAQVTQNPRYLITVTGKKLTVTCSQNMNHEYMSWYRQDPGLGLRQIYYSMNVEVTDKGDVPEGYKVSRKEKRNFPLILESPSPNQTSLYFCASSSSGGGNEKLFFGSGTQLSVL.

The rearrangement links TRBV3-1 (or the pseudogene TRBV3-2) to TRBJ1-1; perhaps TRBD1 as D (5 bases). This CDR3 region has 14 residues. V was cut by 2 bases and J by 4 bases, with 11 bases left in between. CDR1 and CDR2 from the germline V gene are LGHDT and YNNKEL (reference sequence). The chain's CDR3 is CASSQNGGATEAFF. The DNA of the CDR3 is TGTGCCAGCAGCCAAAACGGAGGGGCCACTGAAGCTTTCTTT.

The CDR3 spells CASSYGRQGNEQFF. CDR3 DNA: TGTGCCAGCAGCTATGGAAGACAGGGCAATGAGCAGTTCTTC. The rearrangement joins TRBV5-6 to TRBJ2-1; TRBD1 aligns across 7 bases. The length of the CDR3 is 14 residues. V shed 3 bases and J 6 bases; nucleotides not matched to a gene: 6. CDR1 SGHDT and CDR2 YYEEEE come from the germline V gene.

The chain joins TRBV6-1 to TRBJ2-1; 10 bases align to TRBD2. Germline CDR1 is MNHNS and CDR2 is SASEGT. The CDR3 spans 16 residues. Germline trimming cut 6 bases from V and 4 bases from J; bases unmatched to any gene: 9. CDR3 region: CASSELIAGGYNEQFF. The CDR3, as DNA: TGTGCCAGCAGCGAACTCATAGCGGGGGGATACAATGAGCAGTTCTTC.

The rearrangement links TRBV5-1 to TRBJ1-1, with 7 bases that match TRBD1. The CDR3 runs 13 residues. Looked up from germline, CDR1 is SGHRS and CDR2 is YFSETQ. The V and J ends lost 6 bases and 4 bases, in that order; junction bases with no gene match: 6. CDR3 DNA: TGCGCCAGCACCCAGGGGGTAGGCACTGAAGCTTTCTTT. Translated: CASTQGVGTEAFF.

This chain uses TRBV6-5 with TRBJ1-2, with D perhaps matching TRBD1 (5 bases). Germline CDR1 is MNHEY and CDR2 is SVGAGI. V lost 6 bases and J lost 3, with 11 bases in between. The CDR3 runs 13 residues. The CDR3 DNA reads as TGTGCCAGCAGGGAGGGGAGGGACTATGGCTACACCTTC. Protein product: CASREGRDYGYTF.

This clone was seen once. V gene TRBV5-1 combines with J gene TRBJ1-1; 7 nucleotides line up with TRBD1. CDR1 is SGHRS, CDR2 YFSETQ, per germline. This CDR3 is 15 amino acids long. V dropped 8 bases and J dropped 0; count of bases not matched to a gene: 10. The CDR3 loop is CASSNRGGVNTEAFF. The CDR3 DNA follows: TGCGCCAGTTCGAACAGGGGCGGAGTGAACACTGAAGCTTTCTTT.

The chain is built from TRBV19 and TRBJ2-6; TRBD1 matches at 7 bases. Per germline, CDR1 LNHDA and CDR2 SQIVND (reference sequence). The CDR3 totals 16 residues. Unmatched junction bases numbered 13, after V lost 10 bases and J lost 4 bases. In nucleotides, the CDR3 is TGTGCCACCATACCGACAGGGCCTCTAGGGGCCAACGTCCTGACTTTC. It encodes CATIPTGPLGANVLTF.

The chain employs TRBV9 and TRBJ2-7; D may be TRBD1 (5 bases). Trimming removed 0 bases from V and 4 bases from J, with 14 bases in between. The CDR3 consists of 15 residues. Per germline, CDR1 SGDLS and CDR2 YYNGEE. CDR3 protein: CASSVGPGSVYEQYF. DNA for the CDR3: TGTGCCAGCAGCGTAGGTCCAGGGTCTGTGTACGAGCAGTACTTC.

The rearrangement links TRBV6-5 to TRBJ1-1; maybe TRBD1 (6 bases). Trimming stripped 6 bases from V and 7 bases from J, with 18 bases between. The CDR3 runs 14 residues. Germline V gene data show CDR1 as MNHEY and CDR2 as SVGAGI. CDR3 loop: CASSPNGRGGEAFF. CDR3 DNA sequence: TGTGCCAGCAGCCCCAACGGCCGAGGGGGTGAAGCTTTCTTT.

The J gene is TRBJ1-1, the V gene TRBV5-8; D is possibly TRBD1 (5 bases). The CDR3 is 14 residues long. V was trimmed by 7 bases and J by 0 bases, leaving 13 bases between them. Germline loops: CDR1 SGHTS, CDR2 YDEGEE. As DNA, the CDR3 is TGTGCCAGCTTCGACAGATTCATGAACACTGAAGCTTTCTTT. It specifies CASFDRFMNTEAFF.

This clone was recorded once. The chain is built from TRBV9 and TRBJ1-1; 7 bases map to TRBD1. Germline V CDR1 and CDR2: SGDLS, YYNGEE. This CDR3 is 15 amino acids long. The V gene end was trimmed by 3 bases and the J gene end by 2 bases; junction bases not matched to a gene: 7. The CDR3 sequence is CASSAGGGVNTEAFF. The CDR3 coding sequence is TGTGCCAGCAGCGCAGGAGGGGGCGTTAACACTGAAGCTTTCTTT.

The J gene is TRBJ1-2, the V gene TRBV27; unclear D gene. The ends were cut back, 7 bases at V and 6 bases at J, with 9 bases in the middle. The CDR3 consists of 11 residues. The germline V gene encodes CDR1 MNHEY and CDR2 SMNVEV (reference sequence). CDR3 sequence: CASKSGNGYTF. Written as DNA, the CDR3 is TGTGCCAGCAAGAGCGGGAATGGCTACACCTTC.

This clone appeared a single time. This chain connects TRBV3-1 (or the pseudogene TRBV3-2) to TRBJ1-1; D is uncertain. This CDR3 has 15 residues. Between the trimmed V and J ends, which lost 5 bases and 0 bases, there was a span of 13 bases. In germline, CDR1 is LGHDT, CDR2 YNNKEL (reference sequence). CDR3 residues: CASSSPRIMNTEAFF. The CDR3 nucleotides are TGTGCCAGCAGCTCACCCAGGATCATGAACACTGAAGCTTTCTTT.

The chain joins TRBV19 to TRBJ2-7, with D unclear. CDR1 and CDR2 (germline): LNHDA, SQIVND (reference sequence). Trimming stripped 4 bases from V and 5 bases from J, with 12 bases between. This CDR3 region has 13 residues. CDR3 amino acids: CASSTNRAHEQYF. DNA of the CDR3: TGTGCCAGTAGTACAAACAGAGCTCACGAGCAGTACTTC.

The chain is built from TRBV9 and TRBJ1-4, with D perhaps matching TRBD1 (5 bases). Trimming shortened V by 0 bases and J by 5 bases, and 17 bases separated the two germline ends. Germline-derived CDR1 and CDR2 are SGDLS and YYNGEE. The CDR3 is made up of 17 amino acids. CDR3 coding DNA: TGTGCCAGCAGCGTAGACGCAGGACGGGGGGAAAATGAAAAACTGTTTTTT. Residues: CASSVDAGRGENEKLFF.

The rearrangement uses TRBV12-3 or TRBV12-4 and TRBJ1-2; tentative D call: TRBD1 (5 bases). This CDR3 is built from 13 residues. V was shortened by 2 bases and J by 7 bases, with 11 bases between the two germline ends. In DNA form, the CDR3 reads TGTGCCAGCAGTTTATCCCAGGGCTCTGGCTACACCTTC. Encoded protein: CASSLSQGSGYTF.

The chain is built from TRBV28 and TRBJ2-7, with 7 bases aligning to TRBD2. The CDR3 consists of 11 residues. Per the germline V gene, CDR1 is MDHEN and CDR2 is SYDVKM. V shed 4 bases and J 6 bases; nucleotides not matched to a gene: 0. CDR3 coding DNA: TGTGCCAGCAGTTGGGGGGGCGAGCAGTACTTC. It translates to CASSWGGEQYF.